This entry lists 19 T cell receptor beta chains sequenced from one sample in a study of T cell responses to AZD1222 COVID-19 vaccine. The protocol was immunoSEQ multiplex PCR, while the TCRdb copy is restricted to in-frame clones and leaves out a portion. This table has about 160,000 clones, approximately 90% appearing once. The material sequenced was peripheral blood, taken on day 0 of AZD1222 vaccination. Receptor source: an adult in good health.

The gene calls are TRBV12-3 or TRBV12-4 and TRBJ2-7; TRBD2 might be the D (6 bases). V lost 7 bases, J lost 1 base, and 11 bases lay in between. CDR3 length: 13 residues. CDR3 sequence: CASMVRGSYEQYF. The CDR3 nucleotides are TGTGCCAGCATGGTCCGGGGGTCCTACGAGCAGTACTTC.

The chain's CDR3 is CASNDRQATDTQYF. The CDR3 DNA follows: TGTGCCAGTAACGACCGACAGGCCACAGATACGCAGTATTTT. The chain links TRBV19 to TRBJ2-3; D is perhaps TRBD1 (6 bases). The germline CDR1 and CDR2 sequences are LNHDA and SQIVND (reference sequence). The ends were cut back, 7 bases at V and 2 bases at J, with 13 bases in the middle. This CDR3 spans 14 amino acids.

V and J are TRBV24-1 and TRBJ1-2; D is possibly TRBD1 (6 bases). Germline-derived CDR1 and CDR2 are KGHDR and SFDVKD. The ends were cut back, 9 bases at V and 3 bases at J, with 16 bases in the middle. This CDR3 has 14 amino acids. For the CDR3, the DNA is TGTGCCACCGGAGAGGGGGGCGTGGACTATGGCTACACCTTC. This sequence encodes CATGEGGVDYGYTF.

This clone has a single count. The chain's CDR3 is CATSEPGQGKGYTF. The DNA for the CDR3 is TGTGCCACCAGTGAGCCGGGACAGGGCAAAGGCTACACCTTC. V and J are TRBV24-1 and TRBJ1-2, with 9 bases matching TRBD1. The CDR3 contains 14 residues. The J segment lost 8 bases and the V segment lost 4 bases, leaving 7 bases of the junction unmatched. Germline V gene data show CDR1 as KGHDR and CDR2 as SFDVKD.

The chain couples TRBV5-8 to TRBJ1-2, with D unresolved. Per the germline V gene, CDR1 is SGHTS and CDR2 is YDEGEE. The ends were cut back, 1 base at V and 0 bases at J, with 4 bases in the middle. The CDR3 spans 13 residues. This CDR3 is CASSLNSNYGYTF. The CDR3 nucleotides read TGTGCCAGCAGCTTGAACTCTAACTATGGCTACACCTTC.

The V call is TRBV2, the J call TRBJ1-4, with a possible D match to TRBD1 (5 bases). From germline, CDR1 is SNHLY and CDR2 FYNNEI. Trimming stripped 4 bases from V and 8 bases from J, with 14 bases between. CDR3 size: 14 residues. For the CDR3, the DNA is TGTGCCAGCAGTGTCGAACAGGCGAAGGAAAAACTGTTTTTT. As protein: CASSVEQAKEKLFF.

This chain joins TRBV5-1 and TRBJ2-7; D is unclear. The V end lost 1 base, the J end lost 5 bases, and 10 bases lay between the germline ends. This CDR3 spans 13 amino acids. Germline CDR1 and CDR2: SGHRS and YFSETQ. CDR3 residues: CASSLFTNHEQYF. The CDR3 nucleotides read TGCGCCAGCAGCTTGTTTACGAATCACGAGCAGTACTTC.

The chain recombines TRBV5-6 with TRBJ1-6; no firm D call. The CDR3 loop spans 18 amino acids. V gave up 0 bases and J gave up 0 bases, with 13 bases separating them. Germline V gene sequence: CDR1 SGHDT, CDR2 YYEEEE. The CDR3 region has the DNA TGTGCCAGCAGCTTGGGTGGGCCCCTTGCCTCCTATAATTCACCCCTCCACTTT. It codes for CASSLGGPLASYNSPLHF.

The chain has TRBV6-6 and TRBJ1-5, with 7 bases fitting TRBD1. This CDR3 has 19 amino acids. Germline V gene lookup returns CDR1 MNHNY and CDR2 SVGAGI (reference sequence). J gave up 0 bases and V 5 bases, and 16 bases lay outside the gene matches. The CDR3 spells CASSPRPTRGVYSNQPQHF. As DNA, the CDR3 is TGTGCCAGCAGTCCGAGACCTACCAGGGGGGTATATAGCAATCAGCCCCAGCATTTT.

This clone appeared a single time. Written as DNA, the CDR3 is TGTGCCAGCATCAGGGGAACTGGAAACACCATATATTTT. Its protein is CASIRGTGNTIYF. This rearrangement joins TRBV28 to TRBJ1-3; possible D gene TRBD1, 6 bases. The germline V and J ends were trimmed by 7 bases and 2 bases, with 9 bases remaining between them. Germline loops: CDR1 MDHEN, CDR2 SYDVKM. CDR3 length: 13 amino acids.

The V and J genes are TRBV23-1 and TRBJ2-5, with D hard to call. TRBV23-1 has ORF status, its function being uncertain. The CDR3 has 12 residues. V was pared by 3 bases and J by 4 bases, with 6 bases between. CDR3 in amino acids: CASSHPSETQYF. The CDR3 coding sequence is TGCGCCAGCAGTCACCCTTCAGAGACCCAGTACTTC.

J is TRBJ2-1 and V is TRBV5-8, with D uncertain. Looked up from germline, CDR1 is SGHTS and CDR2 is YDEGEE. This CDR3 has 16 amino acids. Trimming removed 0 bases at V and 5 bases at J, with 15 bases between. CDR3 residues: CASSLGVGVLHNEQFF. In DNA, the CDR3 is TGTGCCAGCAGCTTGGGAGTGGGTGTCCTCCACAATGAGCAGTTCTTC.

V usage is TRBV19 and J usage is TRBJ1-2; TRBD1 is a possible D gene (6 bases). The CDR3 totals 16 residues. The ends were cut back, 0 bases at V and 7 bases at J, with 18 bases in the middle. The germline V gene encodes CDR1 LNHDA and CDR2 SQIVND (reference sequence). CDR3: CASSIDYGGQAFGYTF. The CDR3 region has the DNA TGTGCCAGTAGTATAGATTACGGGGGGCAAGCTTTTGGCTACACCTTC.

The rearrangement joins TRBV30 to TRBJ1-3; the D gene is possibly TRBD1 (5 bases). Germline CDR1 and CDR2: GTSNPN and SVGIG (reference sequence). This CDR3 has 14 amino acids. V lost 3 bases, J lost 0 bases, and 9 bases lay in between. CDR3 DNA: TGTGCCTGGAGGCGCAGGGTCTCTGGAAACACCATATATTTT. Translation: CAWRRRVSGNTIYF.

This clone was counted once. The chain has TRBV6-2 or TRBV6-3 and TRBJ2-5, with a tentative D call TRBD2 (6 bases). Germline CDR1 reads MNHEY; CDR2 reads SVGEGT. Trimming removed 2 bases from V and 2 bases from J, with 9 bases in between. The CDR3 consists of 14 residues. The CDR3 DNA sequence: TGTGCCAGCAGTTACGGCGGGGCGCAAGAGACCCAGTACTTC. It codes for CASSYGGAQETQYF.

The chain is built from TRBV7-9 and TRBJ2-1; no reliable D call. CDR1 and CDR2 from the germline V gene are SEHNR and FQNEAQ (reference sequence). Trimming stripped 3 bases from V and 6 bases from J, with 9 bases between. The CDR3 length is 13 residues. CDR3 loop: CASSFWGGNEQFF. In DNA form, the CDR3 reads TGTGCCAGCAGCTTTTGGGGTGGCAATGAGCAGTTCTTC.

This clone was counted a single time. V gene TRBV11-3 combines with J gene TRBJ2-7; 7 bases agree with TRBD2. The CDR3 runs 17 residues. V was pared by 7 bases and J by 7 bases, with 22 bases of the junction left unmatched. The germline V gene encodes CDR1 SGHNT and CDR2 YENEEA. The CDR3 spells CASKGLAVPYFQREQYF. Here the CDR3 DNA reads TGTGCCAGCAAAGGGCTAGCGGTACCCTATTTTCAAAGGGAGCAGTACTTC.

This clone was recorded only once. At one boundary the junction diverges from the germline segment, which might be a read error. The CDR3 protein is CASSLGGRPYNEQFF. As DNA, the CDR3 is TGTGCTAGCAGCTTAGGCGGGAGGCCCTACAATGAGCAGTTCTTC. V and J are TRBV7-7 and TRBJ2-1; 8 nucleotides match TRBD2. CDR1 SSHAT and CDR2 FNYEAQ come from the germline V gene (reference sequence). This CDR3 is 15 amino acids long.

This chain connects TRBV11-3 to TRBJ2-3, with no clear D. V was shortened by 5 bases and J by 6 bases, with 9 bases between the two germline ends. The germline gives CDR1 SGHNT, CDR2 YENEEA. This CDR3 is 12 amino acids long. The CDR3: CASSTRVDTQYF. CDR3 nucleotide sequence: TGTGCCAGCAGCACACGCGTGGATACGCAGTATTTT.